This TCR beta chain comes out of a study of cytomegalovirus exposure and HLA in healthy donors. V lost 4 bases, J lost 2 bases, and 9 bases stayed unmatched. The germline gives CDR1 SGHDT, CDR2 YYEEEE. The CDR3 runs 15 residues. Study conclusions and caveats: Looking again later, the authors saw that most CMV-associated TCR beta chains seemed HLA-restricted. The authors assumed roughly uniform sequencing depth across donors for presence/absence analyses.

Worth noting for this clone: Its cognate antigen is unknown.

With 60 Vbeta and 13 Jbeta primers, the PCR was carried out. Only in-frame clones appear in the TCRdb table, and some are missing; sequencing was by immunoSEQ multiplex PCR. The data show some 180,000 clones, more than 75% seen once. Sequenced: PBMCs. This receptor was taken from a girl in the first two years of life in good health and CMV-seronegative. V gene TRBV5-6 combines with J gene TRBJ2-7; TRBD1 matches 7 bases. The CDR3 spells CASSLTPTGTYEQYF. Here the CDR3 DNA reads TGTGCCAGCAGCCTCACACCGACAGGGACCTACGAGCAGTACTTC.